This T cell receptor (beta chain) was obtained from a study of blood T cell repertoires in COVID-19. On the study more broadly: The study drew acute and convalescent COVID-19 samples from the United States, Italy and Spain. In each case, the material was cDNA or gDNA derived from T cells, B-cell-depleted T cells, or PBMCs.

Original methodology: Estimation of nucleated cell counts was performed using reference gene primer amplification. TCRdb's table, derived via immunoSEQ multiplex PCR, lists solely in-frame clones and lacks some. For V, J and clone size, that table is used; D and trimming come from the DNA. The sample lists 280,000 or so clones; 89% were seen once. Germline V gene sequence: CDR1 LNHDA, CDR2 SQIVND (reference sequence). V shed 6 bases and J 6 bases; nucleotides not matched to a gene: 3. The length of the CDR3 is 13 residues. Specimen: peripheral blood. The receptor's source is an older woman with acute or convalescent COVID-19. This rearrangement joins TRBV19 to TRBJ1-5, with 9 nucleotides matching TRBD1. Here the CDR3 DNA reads TGTGCCAGTAGGGACAGGGGAATTCAGCCCCAGCATTTT. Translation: CASRDRGIQPQHF.